The 10 T cell receptor beta chains in this list originate from one sample, sequenced in a study of human T cells and chemical hapten exposure. TCRdb recomputed calls from the RACE reads with MiXCR, one row per CDR3 protein. Here the sample spans under 400,000 distinct CDR3 sequences, roughly 5.3% being singletons. Time point described: pre-sensitization, week 0. Treatment here: therapeutic diphenylcyclopropenone sensitization with weekly scalp DPC. The sample was whole blood, taken in connection with sensitization to the hapten diphenylcyclopropenone (DPC). These receptor sequences come from a woman aged 45-60 years with alopecia areata. Some clones in this sample may be carry-over from other donors' samples.

The chain uses TRBV3-1 and TRBJ1-6, with D uncertain. Germline loops: CDR1 LGHDT, CDR2 YNNKEL (reference sequence). The V and J ends lost 3 bases and 9 bases respectively, with 9 bases between them. The CDR3 extends over 13 amino acids. This CDR3 is CASSQSFGSPLHF. Here the CDR3 DNA reads TGTGCCAGCAGCCAGAGTTTTGGTTCACCCCTCCACTTT.

This clonotype was picked up many times. The chain links TRBV27 to TRBJ2-3, with D maybe TRBD1 (6 bases). The CDR3 runs 12 residues. Trimming pared 5 bases from V and 10 bases from J, leaving 13 bases between. Germline V CDR1 and CDR2: MNHEY, SMNVEV (reference sequence). The CDR3 DNA sequence: TGTGCCAGCAGTCTACAGGGATCAGCGCAGTATTTT. Its protein is CASSLQGSAQYF.

There are a few counts of this clonotype. The chain carries TRBV12-3 or TRBV12-4 and TRBJ2-1; 16 bases agree with TRBD2. V trimming: 5 bases; J trimming: 5 bases; junction bases outside the gene matches: 15. The CDR3 is 20 residues long. The CDR3 here is CASSPGTGLAGGPINNEQFF. Written as DNA, the CDR3 is TGTGCCAGCAGTCCCGGTACGGGACTAGCGGGGGGGCCGATAAACAATGAGCAGTTCTTC.

The J gene is TRBJ2-1, the V gene TRBV29-1, with TRBD1 matching 7 bases. This CDR3 is built from 14 residues. Germline V gene sequence: CDR1 SQVTM, CDR2 ANQGSEA. The junction had 4 bases not matched to a gene; V was cut back by 5 bases and J by 0 bases. The CDR3 region has the DNA TGCAGCGTTTTGGACAGGAGCTCCTACAATGAGCAGTTCTTC. Protein sequence: CSVLDRSSYNEQFF.

This clonotype was counted only a few times. This rearrangement joins TRBV3-1 to TRBJ1-1; the D gene is possibly TRBD1 (5 bases). The CDR3 is 15 amino acids. V was clipped by 6 bases and J by 5 bases, with 19 bases between them. Germline CDR1 and CDR2: LGHDT and YNNKEL (reference sequence). As DNA, the CDR3 is TGTGCCAGCAGTACCATCGGGACGGCGAGGACTGAAGCTTTCTTT. As protein: CASSTIGTARTEAFF.

This clonotype appeared a few times. This sequence joins TRBV30 and TRBJ2-2; no clear D gene. The CDR3 length is 14 residues. The germline CDR1 and CDR2 sequences are GTSNPN and SVGIG (reference sequence). The V end lost 0 bases, the J end lost 4 bases, and 9 bases lay between the germline ends. CDR3: CAWSVRRFTGELFF. The CDR3, as DNA: TGTGCCTGGAGTGTACGGCGATTCACCGGGGAGCTGTTTTTT.

The sample holds a few counts of this clonotype. This sequence joins TRBV20-1 and TRBJ1-5; tentative D call: TRBD1 (6 bases). Per the germline V gene, CDR1 is DFQATT and CDR2 is SNEGSKA (reference sequence). V was shortened by 5 bases and J by 2 bases, with 19 bases between the two germline ends. CDR3 length equals 16 residues. The CDR3 loop reads CSAHQVQGSRNQPQHF. CDR3 DNA sequence: TGCAGTGCTCATCAAGTACAGGGATCGCGCAATCAGCCCCAGCATTTT.

This clonotype has at least ten counts. The CDR3 region is CASSLKGNSPLHF. For the CDR3, the DNA is TGTGCCAGCAGTTTGAAGGGAAATTCACCCCTCCACTTT. The chain couples TRBV12-3 or TRBV12-4 to TRBJ1-6, with no clear D. This CDR3 region has 13 residues. V was trimmed by 3 bases and J by 7 bases, leaving 7 bases between them.

The chain couples TRBV10-3 to TRBJ1-1; tentative D call: TRBD1 (5 bases). Deletions cut 6 bases from V and 1 base from J, with 9 bases between. CDR3 length: 13 residues. The V gene's germline CDR1 is ENHRY and CDR2 SYGVKD. The CDR3 protein is CAIRGGENTEAFF. The DNA for the CDR3 is TGTGCCATCAGGGGGGGAGAGAACACTGAAGCTTTCTTT.

This clonotype appeared many times. V usage is TRBV7-2 and J usage is TRBJ2-3; 9 nucleotides line up with TRBD1. With V trimmed by 5 bases and J by 4 bases, 10 bases remained unmatched. The germline CDR1 and CDR2 sequences are SGHTA and FQGNSA. The CDR3 runs to 16 residues. Here the CDR3 DNA reads TGTGCCAGCAGCGGCGGAACAGGGGGCGGGGCAGATACGCAGTATTTT. Its protein product is CASSGGTGGGADTQYF.